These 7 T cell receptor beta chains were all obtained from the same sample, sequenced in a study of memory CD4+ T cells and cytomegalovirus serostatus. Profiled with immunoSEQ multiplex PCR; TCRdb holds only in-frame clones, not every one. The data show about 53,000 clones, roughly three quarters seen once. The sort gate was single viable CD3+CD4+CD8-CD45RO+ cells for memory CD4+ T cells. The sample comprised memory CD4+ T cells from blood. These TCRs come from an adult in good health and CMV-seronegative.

The CDR3 nucleotides are TGTGCCAGCAGTTTAACCAGGGAGACTGGAAACACCATATATTTT. This translates into CASSLTRETGNTIYF. V gene TRBV27 combines with J gene TRBJ1-3; a weak D match, TRBD1 (5 bases). Trimming shortened V by 2 bases and J by 2 bases, and 10 bases separated the two germline ends. Germline CDR1 reads MNHEY; CDR2 reads SMNVEV (reference sequence). The CDR3 runs 15 residues.

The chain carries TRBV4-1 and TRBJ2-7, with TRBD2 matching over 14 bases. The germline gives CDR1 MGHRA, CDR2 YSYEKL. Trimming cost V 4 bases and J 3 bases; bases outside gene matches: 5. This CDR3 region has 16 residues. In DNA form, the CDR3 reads TGCGCCAGCAGCCCCCGGGGACTAGCGGGAGACTACGAGCAGTACTTC. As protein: CASSPRGLAGDYEQYF.

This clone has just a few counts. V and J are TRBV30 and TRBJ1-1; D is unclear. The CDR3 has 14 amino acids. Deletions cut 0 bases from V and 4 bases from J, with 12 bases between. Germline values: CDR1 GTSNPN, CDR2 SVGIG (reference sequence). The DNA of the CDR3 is TGTGCCTGGAGTGTTGAGGGTCGGGTCACTGAAGCTTTCTTT. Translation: CAWSVEGRVTEAFF.

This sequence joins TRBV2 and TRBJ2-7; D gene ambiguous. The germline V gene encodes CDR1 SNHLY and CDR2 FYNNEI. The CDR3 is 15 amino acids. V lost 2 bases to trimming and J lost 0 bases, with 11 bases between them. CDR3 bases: TGTGCCAGCAGTGAACTCGTGGGTAGCTCCTACGAGCAGTACTTC. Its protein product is CASSELVGSSYEQYF.

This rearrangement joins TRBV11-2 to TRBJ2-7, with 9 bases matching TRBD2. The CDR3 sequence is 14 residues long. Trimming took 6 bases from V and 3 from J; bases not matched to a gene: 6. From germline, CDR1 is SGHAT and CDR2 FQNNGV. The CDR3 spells CASSPTSGRYEQYF. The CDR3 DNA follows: TGTGCCAGCAGTCCTACTAGCGGGCGCTACGAGCAGTACTTC.

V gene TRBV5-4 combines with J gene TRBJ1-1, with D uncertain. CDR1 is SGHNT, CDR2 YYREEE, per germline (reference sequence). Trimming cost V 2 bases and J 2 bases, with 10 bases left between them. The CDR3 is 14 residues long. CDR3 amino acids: CASSLSQVNTEAFF. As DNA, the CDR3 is TGTGCCAGCAGCTTATCCCAGGTAAACACTGAAGCTTTCTTT.

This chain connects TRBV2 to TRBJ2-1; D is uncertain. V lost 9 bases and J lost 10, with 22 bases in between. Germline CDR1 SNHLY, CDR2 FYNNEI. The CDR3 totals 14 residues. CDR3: CASHTPTGSVEQFF. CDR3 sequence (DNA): TGTGCCAGTCACACCCCCACTGGGTCGGTGGAGCAGTTCTTC.